The 8 T cell receptor beta chains in this list originate from one sample, sequenced in a study of graft-versus-host responses after intestinal transplantation. These receptors' targets are unknown. Repertoires were generated with immunoSEQ multiplex PCR, while TCRdb's copy carries only in-frame clones and drops some. The repertoire includes 84,000 or so clones, roughly 85% of them detected once, and 0.65% to 0.95% sits in the top ten. Sample: unstimulated CD4+ T cells sorted from spleen or lymph node cells, taken before intestinal transplant. Receptors were obtained from a human donor who received an intestinal transplant.

V and J are TRBV28 and TRBJ2-1; TRBD1 might be the D (5 bases). The germline V gene has CDR1 MDHEN and CDR2 SYDVKM. CDR3 length: 16 amino acids. Trimming took 4 bases from V and 0 from J, leaving 13 bases between them. This chain's CDR3 is CASSSIRGYSYNEQFF. DNA for the CDR3: TGTGCCAGCAGTTCAATAAGGGGCTACTCCTACAATGAGCAGTTCTTC. The whole variable domain, filled in from reference TRBV28 and TRBJ2-1, reads DVKVTQSSRYLVKRTGEKVFLECVQDMDHENMFWYRQDPGLGLRLIYFSYDVKMKEKGDIPEGYSVSREKKERFSLILESASTNQTSMYLCASSSIRGYSYNEQFFGPGTRLTVL.

This chain uses TRBV5-1 with TRBJ2-5; D assignment may be TRBD1 or TRBD2 (7 bases each). The closer fit of TRBJ2-7 to the DNA end suggests the J call may be wrong. This CDR3 region has 15 residues. Germline CDR1 reads SGHRS; CDR2 reads YFSETQ. The CDR3 region has the DNA TGCGCCAGCAGCCTGGGGGGGACAGACTCCTACGAGCAGTACTTC. This encodes CASSLGGTDSYEQYF.

The V call is TRBV7-3, the J call TRBJ1-2; D gene unclear. Germline values: CDR1 SGHTA, CDR2 FQGTGA. Trimming removed 6 bases at V and 7 bases at J, with 15 bases between. The CDR3 spans 13 residues. The CDR3 sequence is CASSPARGSGYTF. CDR3 nucleotide sequence: TGTGCCAGCAGTCCGGCACGGGGTTCTGGCTACACCTTC.

CDR3 nucleotides: TGTGCCAGCAGCTTAGACTTGTTTGGGCGGGTCTCCTACAATGAGCAGTTCTTC. Translation gives CASSLDLFGRVSYNEQFF. This sequence joins TRBV7-9 and TRBJ2-1, with D possibly being TRBD2 (5 bases). Deletions cut 1 base from V and 0 bases from J, with 16 bases between. This CDR3 has 18 amino acids. Germline V gene lookup returns CDR1 SEHNR and CDR2 FQNEAQ (reference sequence).

The V and J genes are TRBV6-5 and TRBJ2-3; 7 nucleotides line up with TRBD1. The trim removed 4 bases at V and 3 bases at J, leaving 10 bases unmatched. The CDR3 has 16 residues. Germline-derived CDR1 and CDR2 are MNHEY and SVGAGI. CDR3 sequence (DNA): TGTGCCAGCAGTTCCGTCGGCAGGGGGATGACAGATACGCAGTATTTT. It yields the protein CASSSVGRGMTDTQYF.

The rearrangement joins TRBV5-1 to TRBJ2-5, with 9 nucleotides matching TRBD1. The ends lost 3 bases at V and 5 bases at J; junction bases unmatched: 5. Germline values: CDR1 SGHRS, CDR2 YFSETQ. The CDR3 length is 14 residues. The CDR3 spells CASSWGTGRETQYF. In nucleotides, the CDR3 is TGCGCCAGCAGCTGGGGGACAGGGAGGGAGACCCAGTACTTC.

The rearrangement joins TRBV6-1 to TRBJ2-7, with 7 bases matching TRBD2. J gave up 7 bases and V 1 base, and 16 bases lay outside the gene matches. The CDR3 has 17 amino acids. Germline V gene sequence: CDR1 MNHNS, CDR2 SASEGT. CDR3 nucleotides: TGTGCCAGCAGTGAAGGGTTAAATAGCGGGCCTAGGCTGGAGCAGTACTTC. Its protein is CASSEGLNSGPRLEQYF.

In its sample, this clone was seen once. V gene TRBV5-4 combines with J gene TRBJ1-3, with TRBD1 matching over 8 bases. Germline V lookup: CDR1 SGHNT, CDR2 YYREEE (reference sequence). This CDR3 has 16 residues. The trim removed 5 bases at V and 0 bases at J, leaving 7 bases unmatched. The CDR3 here is CASSPDRALSGNTIYF. The CDR3 DNA reads TGTGCCAGCAGTCCGGACAGGGCGCTCTCTGGAAACACCATATATTTT.